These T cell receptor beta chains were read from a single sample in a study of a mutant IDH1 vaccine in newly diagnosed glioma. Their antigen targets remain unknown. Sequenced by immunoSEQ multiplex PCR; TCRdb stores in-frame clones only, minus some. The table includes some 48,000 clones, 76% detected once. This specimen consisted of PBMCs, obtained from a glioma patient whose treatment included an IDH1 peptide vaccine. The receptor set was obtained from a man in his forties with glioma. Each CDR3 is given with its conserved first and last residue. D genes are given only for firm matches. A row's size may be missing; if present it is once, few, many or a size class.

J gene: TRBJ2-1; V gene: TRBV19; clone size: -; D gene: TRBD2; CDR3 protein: CASSSSSGIHNEQFF; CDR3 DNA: TGTGCCAGTAGTTCGTCTAGCGGGATACACAATGAGCAGTTCTTC
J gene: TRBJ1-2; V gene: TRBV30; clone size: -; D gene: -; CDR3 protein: CAWSVPRAGRYGYTF; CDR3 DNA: TGTGCCTGGAGTGTCCCCCGGGCAGGGAGATATGGCTACACCTTC
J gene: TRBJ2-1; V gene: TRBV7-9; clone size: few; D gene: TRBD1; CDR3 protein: CASSQGATYNEQFF; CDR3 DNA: TGTGCCAGCTCGCAGGGGGCGACCTACAATGAGCAGTTCTTC
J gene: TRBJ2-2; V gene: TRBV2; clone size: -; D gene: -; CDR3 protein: CASSEYGTGELFF; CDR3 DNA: TGTGCCAGCAGTGAATACGGAACCGGGGAGCTGTTTTTT
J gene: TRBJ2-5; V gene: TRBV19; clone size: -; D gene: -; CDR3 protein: CASSVKGQAEETQYF; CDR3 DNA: TGTGCCAGTAGTGTCAAGGGTCAGGCGGAAGAGACCCAGTACTTC
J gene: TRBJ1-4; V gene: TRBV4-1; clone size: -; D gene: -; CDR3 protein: CASSQEGAGTNEKLFF; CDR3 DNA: TGCGCCAGCAGCCAAGAAGGTGCCGGGACTAATGAAAAACTGTTTTTT
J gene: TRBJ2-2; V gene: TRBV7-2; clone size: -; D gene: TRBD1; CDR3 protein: CASSLEDRGWTGELFF; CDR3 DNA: TGTGCCAGCAGCTTAGAGGACAGGGGTTGGACCGGGGAGCTGTTTTTT
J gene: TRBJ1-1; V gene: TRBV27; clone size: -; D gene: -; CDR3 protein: CASSPRVGTEAFF; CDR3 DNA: TGTGCCAGCAGCCCCAGGGTAGGTACTGAAGCTTTCTTT
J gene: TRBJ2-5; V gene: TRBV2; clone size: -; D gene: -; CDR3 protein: CASNESPVETQYF; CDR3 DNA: TGTGCCAGCAACGAGTCCCCCGTGGAGACCCAGTACTTC
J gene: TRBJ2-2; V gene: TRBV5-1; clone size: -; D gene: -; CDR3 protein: CASSLAVKERGTGELFF; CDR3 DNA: TGCGCCAGCAGCTTGGCCGTTAAGGAACGGGGCACCGGGGAGCTGTTTTTT
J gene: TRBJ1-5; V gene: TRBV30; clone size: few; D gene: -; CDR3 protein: CAWSGGNQPQHF; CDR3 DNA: TGTGCCTGGAGTGGTGGGAATCAGCCCCAGCATTTT
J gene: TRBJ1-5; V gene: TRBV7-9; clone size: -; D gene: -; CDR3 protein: CASSLSYSNQPQHF; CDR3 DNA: TGTGCCAGCAGCTTAAGTTACAGCAATCAGCCCCAGCATTTT
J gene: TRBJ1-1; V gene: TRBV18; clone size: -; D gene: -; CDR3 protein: CASSPDRDFGTEAFF; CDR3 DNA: TGTGCCAGCTCACCGGACCGGGACTTTGGCACTGAAGCTTTCTTT
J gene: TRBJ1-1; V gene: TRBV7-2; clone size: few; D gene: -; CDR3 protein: CASNKANTEAFF; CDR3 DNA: TGTGCCAGCAACAAGGCGAACACTGAAGCTTTCTTT
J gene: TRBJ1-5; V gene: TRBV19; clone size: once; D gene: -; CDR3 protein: CASSIRASNQPQHF; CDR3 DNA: TGTGCCAGTAGTATTAGGGCTAGCAATCAGCCCCAGCATTTT
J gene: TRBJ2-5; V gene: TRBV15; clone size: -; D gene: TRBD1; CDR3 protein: CATSTRQGATQYF; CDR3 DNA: TGTGCCACCAGCACAAGACAGGGGGCGACCCAGTACTTC
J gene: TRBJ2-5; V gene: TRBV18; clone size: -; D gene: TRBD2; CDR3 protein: CASSQSGARQETQYF; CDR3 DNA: TGTGCCAGCTCCCAGAGCGGGGCTCGCCAAGAGACCCAGTACTTC
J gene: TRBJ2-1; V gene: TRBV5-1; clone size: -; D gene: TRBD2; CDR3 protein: CASRRTSGEYNEQFF; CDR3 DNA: TGCGCCAGCAGGAGGACTAGCGGAGAGTACAATGAGCAGTTCTTC